This record covers a single T cell receptor (beta chain). The CDR3 goes on 3 residues after the read ends, and that part is filled in from the germline J gene. Average input was roughly 1,100 ng genomic DNA for immunoSEQ TCR beta CDR3 amplification. TCRdb keeps only in-frame clones here, not all; method: immunoSEQ multiplex PCR. The table for this sample gives about 28,000 clones. With 3 bases removed from V and 11 bases from J, the gap between germline ends came to 11 bases. The CDR3 has 13 residues. CDR1 is KGHSH and CDR2 is LQKENI in the germline V gene. The data stem from a study of T cells in women clearing cervical HPV infection.

The sequence was obtained from a woman aged 18-69 years with a cervical HPV16 infection that either progressed to CIN3+ or cleared (not recorded which). This chain links TRBV18 with TRBJ1-6; D is perhaps TRBD1 (5 bases). Sequencing was done on a sample of blood buffy coat. Incomplete CDR3 DNA: TGTGCCAGCTCACCTCGGCAGGGTCCACCC. It yields the protein CASSPRQGPP. The whole CDR3 reads CASSPRQGPPLHF.